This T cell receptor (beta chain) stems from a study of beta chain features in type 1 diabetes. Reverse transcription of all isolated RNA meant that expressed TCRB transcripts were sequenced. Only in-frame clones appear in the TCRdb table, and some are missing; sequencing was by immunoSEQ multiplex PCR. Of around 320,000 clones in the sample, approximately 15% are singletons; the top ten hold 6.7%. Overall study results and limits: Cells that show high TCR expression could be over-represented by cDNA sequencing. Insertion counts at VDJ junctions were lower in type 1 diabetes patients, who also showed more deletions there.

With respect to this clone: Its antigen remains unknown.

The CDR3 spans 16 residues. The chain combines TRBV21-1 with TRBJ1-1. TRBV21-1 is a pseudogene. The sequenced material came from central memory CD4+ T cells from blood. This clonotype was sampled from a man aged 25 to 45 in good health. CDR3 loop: CASRPLGRGGNTEAFF. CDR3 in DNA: TGTGCCAGCAGGCCCCTAGGTAGGGGGGGGAACACTGAAGCTTTCTTT.